A single sample gave rise to the 28 T cell receptor beta chains below, sequenced in a study of somatic mutations in cytotoxic T cells in rheumatoid arthritis. Profiled with immunoSEQ multiplex PCR; TCRdb holds only in-frame clones, not every one. Among 13,000 or so clones, 83% were seen once, and the ten largest hold 12% to 15%. What was sequenced was CD8+ T cells sorted from blood. The receptors shown here come from a woman aged 55-69 years in good health.

Notes on this clone: The junction departs from germline at one end; a sequencing error may be responsible. This chain links TRBV29-1 with TRBJ1-2, with 7 bases matching TRBD1. Germline-derived CDR1 and CDR2 are SQVTM and ANQGSEA. CDR3 length equals 11 residues. CDR3 in DNA: TGCAGCGGTGAAACAGGGGAAGGCTACACCTTC. Protein: CSGETGEGYTF.

The chain couples TRBV19 to TRBJ1-2; D gene unclear. The V gene lost 2 bases and the J gene lost 0 bases, with 19 bases spanning the gap. The CDR3 totals 18 residues. Germline V gene data show CDR1 as LNHDA and CDR2 as SQIVND (reference sequence). The CDR3: CASSITRLALKANYGYTF. Here the CDR3 DNA reads TGTGCCAGTAGTATAACCCGACTGGCGCTAAAAGCTAACTATGGCTACACCTTC.

The rearrangement uses TRBV7-9 and TRBJ2-5; possibly TRBD2 for D (6 bases). V was shortened by 5 bases and J by 2 bases, with 9 bases between the two germline ends. CDR1 and CDR2 (germline): SEHNR, FQNEAQ (reference sequence). This CDR3 region has 13 residues. CDR3 amino acids: CASSPGLQETQYF. The DNA for the CDR3 is TGTGCCAGCAGCCCGGGACTTCAAGAGACCCAGTACTTC.

To note about this clone: One junction end disagrees with the germline gene, perhaps due to a read error. The same CDR3 also results from other DNA sequences found in this sample. The chain joins TRBV5-1 to TRBJ2-3, with D unresolved. This CDR3 has 15 amino acids. Germline V lookup: CDR1 SGHRS, CDR2 YFSETQ. CDR3 nucleotides: TGCGCCAGCCTAGACTCACCCCCCAGCGCGGATACGCAGTACTTT. Protein sequence: CASLDSPPSADTQYF.

In this sample, this clone turned up a few times. The chain links TRBV7-9 to TRBJ2-7; TRBD2 matches 12 bases. Germline trimming cut 0 bases from V and 0 bases from J; bases unmatched to any gene: 0. The CDR3 has 16 residues. Germline CDR1 and CDR2: SEHNR and FQNEAQ (reference sequence). CDR3 sequence: CASSLAGLAGSYEQYF. The CDR3 DNA reads TGTGCCAGCAGCTTAGCGGGACTAGCGGGCTCCTACGAGCAGTACTTC.

This rearrangement joins TRBV7-7 to TRBJ2-2, with D uncertain. CDR1 and CDR2 (germline): SSHAT, FNYEAQ (reference sequence). The CDR3 is 12 residues long. The CDR3 DNA sequence: TGTGCTACCGGGTCTCCTCCCGGGGAGCTGTTTTTT. Encoded protein: CATGSPPGELFF.

This chain links TRBV7-8 with TRBJ2-5; no clear D. CDR3 length: 11 amino acids. Per germline, CDR1 SGHVS and CDR2 FQNEAQ. Deletions cut 5 bases from V and 5 bases from J, with 6 bases between. The CDR3 DNA follows: TGTGCCAGCAGCCCCGGGGAGACCCAGTACTTC. Translated: CASSPGETQYF.

The rearrangement uses TRBV6-5 and TRBJ1-4, with unresolved D. Trimming shortened V by 8 bases and J by 5 bases, and 18 bases separated the two germline ends. Germline V gene data show CDR1 as MNHEY and CDR2 as SVGAGI. The length of the CDR3 is 15 residues. The CDR3 is CASGLVSGSNEKLFF. CDR3 in DNA: TGTGCCAGCGGGTTGGTCTCAGGTTCAAATGAAAAACTGTTTTTT.

This clone has just a few counts. The chain employs TRBV28 and TRBJ2-7; TRBD1 agrees at 9 bases. CDR1 and CDR2 from the germline V gene are MDHEN and SYDVKM. The CDR3 runs 12 residues. The V gene end was trimmed by 6 bases and the J gene end by 6 bases; junction bases not matched to a gene: 3. The CDR3 DNA sequence: TGTGCCAGCAGCGGGGACAGGGTCGAGCAGTACTTC. Its translation: CASSGDRVEQYF.

Only a few counts were recorded for this clone. The chain employs TRBV14 and TRBJ2-5; 7 nucleotides match TRBD2. V dropped 4 bases and J dropped 5; count of bases not matched to a gene: 4. The CDR3 spans 13 residues. Per germline, CDR1 SGHDN and CDR2 FVKESK. CDR3 sequence (DNA): TGTGCCAGCAGCCGCTGGGGGGGGGAGACCCAGTACTTC. Its translation is CASSRWGGETQYF.

The rearrangement joins TRBV19 to TRBJ2-1, with 9 positions matching TRBD1. The germline V gene encodes CDR1 LNHDA and CDR2 SQIVND (reference sequence). Trimming cost V 6 bases and J 9 bases; bases outside gene matches: 9. The CDR3 runs to 14 residues. CDR3 DNA: TGTGCCAGTAGAACTGAGACAGGGGGTATTGAGCAGTTCTTC. It is translated as CASRTETGGIEQFF.

V is TRBV5-1 and J is TRBJ1-1; TRBD1 matches 7 bases. Germline V CDR1 and CDR2: SGHRS, YFSETQ. Trimming took 4 bases from V and 4 from J; bases not matched to a gene: 7. The CDR3 totals 14 residues. The CDR3 reads CASSPETGATEAFF. CDR3 in DNA: TGCGCCAGCAGCCCAGAAACAGGGGCCACTGAAGCTTTCTTT.

This clone was found once. V usage is TRBV23-1 and J usage is TRBJ2-7; 10 nucleotides match TRBD1. TRBV23-1 is filed as an ORF, its function uncertain. The CDR3 contains 13 residues. Unmatched junction bases numbered 7, after V lost 8 bases and J lost 6 bases. In DNA form, the CDR3 reads TGCGCCAGCGGGACAGGGGCCCACGGCGAGCAGTACGTC. It is translated as CASGTGAHGEQYV.

This clone was observed a few times. DNA of the CDR3: TGCGCCAGCAGTGACCTGAGTTCCTACAATGAGCAGTTCTTC. It is translated as CASSDLSSYNEQFF. The chain joins TRBV10-2 to TRBJ2-1; D remains unclear. From germline, CDR1 is WSHSY and CDR2 SAAADI. The V and J ends lost 3 bases and 1 base respectively, with 7 bases between them. The CDR3 covers 14 residues.

V and J are TRBV28 and TRBJ1-5; maybe TRBD1 (6 bases). Germline CDR1 and CDR2: MDHEN and SYDVKM. Trimming removed 9 bases from V and 6 bases from J, with 12 bases in between. The length of the CDR3 is 12 residues. In DNA form, the CDR3 reads TGTGCCAGTATAGGGGGGGGTCAGCCCCAGCATTTT. Amino acid sequence: CASIGGGQPQHF.

This rearrangement joins TRBV18 to TRBJ1-2; 7 bases map to TRBD1. V dropped 2 bases and J dropped 1; count of bases not matched to a gene: 1. Germline V CDR1 and CDR2: KGHSH, LQKENI. The length of the CDR3 is 14 residues. Written as DNA, the CDR3 is TGTGCCAGCTCACCAGGGACAGTTAACTATGGCTACACCTTC. This sequence encodes CASSPGTVNYGYTF.

This chain's CDR3 is CASSYSLAGELFF. The DNA of the CDR3 is TGTGCCAGCAGTTACTCTCTAGCCGGGGAGCTGTTTTTT. This chain uses TRBV2 with TRBJ2-2; D ambiguous. The germline gives CDR1 SNHLY, CDR2 FYNNEI. This CDR3 is 13 amino acids long. V lost 5 bases and J 6 bases, leaving 10 bases between the germline ends.

This clone is a singleton in its sample. This chain uses TRBV6-4 with TRBJ1-1, with 7 nucleotides matching TRBD1. This CDR3 comprises 12 residues. With 0 bases clipped from V and 10 bases from J, the junction kept 2 bases outside the gene matches. Germline CDR1 and CDR2: MRHNA and SNTAGT. The DNA of the CDR3 is TGTGCCAGCAGTGACTCGACAGGGATAGCTTTCTTT. This gives the protein CASSDSTGIAFF.

The table lists this clone with a few counts. Other DNA variants within this sample encode the same CDR3. DNA of the CDR3: TGCGCCAGCAGCCAAGATGCGGGGAACACTGAAGCTTTCTTT. It is translated as CASSQDAGNTEAFF. V gene TRBV4-1 combines with J gene TRBJ1-1; D call uncertain. CDR3 length: 14 amino acids. V gave up 0 bases and J gave up 1 base, with 6 bases separating them. From germline, CDR1 is MGHRA and CDR2 YSYEKL.

The J gene is TRBJ1-4, the V gene TRBV4-2, with D maybe TRBD1 (6 bases). CDR3 length: 16 residues. Germline values: CDR1 LGHNA, CDR2 YNFKEQ. V was pared by 3 bases and J by 2 bases, with 13 bases between. CDR3 DNA: TGTGCCAGCAGCCAGACCGCCAGGGGCACTAATGAAAAACTGTTTTTT. Translating it yields CASSQTARGTNEKLFF.

Points on this clone: Other DNA sequences within the sample encode an identical CDR3. This rearrangement joins TRBV9 to TRBJ1-4; D is possibly TRBD1 (6 bases). Trimming took off 0 bases at V and 6 bases at J, with 12 bases between the two ends. Germline lookup yields CDR1 SGDLS and CDR2 YYNGEE. This CDR3 comprises 15 residues. CDR3 coding DNA: TGTGCCAGCAGCGTAGAAGGGGGAGTCGATGAAAAACTGTTTTTT. It is translated as CASSVEGGVDEKLFF.

This chain connects TRBV27 to TRBJ1-5; 8 bases are shared with TRBD1. The CDR3 runs to 16 residues. Losses at the gene ends were 4 bases for V and 0 bases for J; bases not matched to a gene: 5. Germline-derived CDR1 and CDR2 are MNHEY and SMNVEV (reference sequence). This chain's CDR3 is CASSSLGTGSNQPQHF. In DNA form, the CDR3 reads TGTGCCAGCAGTTCATTGGGGACAGGTAGCAATCAGCCCCAGCATTTT.

The chain employs TRBV15 and TRBJ2-3, with 8 bases matching TRBD2. With V trimmed by 6 bases and J by 3 bases, 8 bases remained unmatched. The CDR3 consists of 15 residues. Germline V gives CDR1 LNHNV, CDR2 YYDKDF (reference sequence). DNA for the CDR3: TGTGCCACCAGTATCGGCGGGGGGCTGACAGATACGCAGTATTTT. Protein: CATSIGGGLTDTQYF. Complete variable domain (other parts from reference TRBV15 and TRBJ2-3): DAMVIQNPRYQVTQFGKPVTLSCSQTLNHNVMYWYQQKSSQAPKLLFHYYDKDFNNEADTPDNFQSRRPNTSFCFLDIRSPGLGDTAMYLCATSIGGGLTDTQYFGPGTRLTVL.

This clone appeared once. The gene calls are TRBV4-1 and TRBJ2-1, with TRBD1 identical over 9 bases. CDR1 is MGHRA, CDR2 YSYEKL, per germline. V shed 3 bases, J shed 6 bases, and the junction held 9 bases outside the gene matches. The CDR3 consists of 16 residues. The CDR3 nucleotides read TGCGCCAGCAGCCAGGACAGGGGAGGGTACCCCAATGAGCAGTTCTTC. Translating it yields CASSQDRGGYPNEQFF.

This clone showed up just once. The chain carries TRBV14 and TRBJ2-3; D unclear. With 0 bases removed from V and 0 bases from J, the gap between germline ends came to 7 bases. The CDR3 has 15 residues. Per germline, CDR1 SGHDN and CDR2 FVKESK. The CDR3 protein is CASSQESLSTDTQYF. The DNA for the CDR3 is TGTGCCAGCAGCCAAGAATCCCTGAGCACAGATACGCAGTATTTT. The full variable domain, with the rest looked up from reference TRBV14 and TRBJ2-3, is EAGVTQFPSHSVIEKGQTVTLRCDPISGHDNLYWYRRVMGKEIKFLLHFVKESKQDESGMPNNRFLAERTGGTYSTLKVQPAELEDSGVYFCASSQESLSTDTQYFGPGTRLTVL.

This chain connects TRBV2 to TRBJ2-5, with D possibly TRBD1 on 5 matching bases. This CDR3 is 14 amino acids long. V lost 3 bases and J 2 bases, leaving 10 bases between the germline ends. The germline CDR1 and CDR2 sequences are SNHLY and FYNNEI. DNA for the CDR3: TGTGCCAGCAGTGACCAGGGCCCTCAAGAGACCCAGTACTTC. Translation gives CASSDQGPQETQYF.

This clone was observed a few times. The chain joins TRBV28 to TRBJ2-1; a possible D gene is TRBD1 (5 bases). CDR1 and CDR2 (germline): MDHEN, SYDVKM. This CDR3 region has 16 residues. Trimming pared 5 bases from V and 0 bases from J, leaving 14 bases between. CDR3 sequence reads: CASSTPRVSSYNEQFF. In DNA form, the CDR3 reads TGTGCCAGCAGTACCCCCAGGGTGAGCTCCTACAATGAGCAGTTCTTC.

The V and J genes are TRBV9 and TRBJ2-1, with 11 bases fitting TRBD2. The germline V gene has CDR1 SGDLS and CDR2 YYNGEE. CDR3 size: 15 residues. With 5 bases clipped from V and 4 bases from J, the junction kept 5 bases outside the gene matches. CDR3 loop: CASSSSGGNYNEQFF. The CDR3 DNA reads as TGTGCCAGCAGTTCTAGCGGGGGGAATTACAATGAGCAGTTCTTC.